A single T cell receptor (beta chain) is shown here with its context. Its specificity is not known. The data were taken from a study of T cells expressing NK-cell markers. Study overall: According to the study, TCR beta repertoires originated from sorted CD3+CD56+NKG2C+, CD3+CD56+NKG2C- and CD3+CD56-NKG2C+ T cells. The authors sequenced eight donors, of whom seven were HCMV-seropositive and one was seronegative. Study observations and caveats: Specificity for HCMV among expanded NKG2C+ T cell clones was not established.

This CDR3 spans 13 amino acids. The germline gives CDR1 SQVTM, CDR2 ANQGSEA. TCR beta cDNA was generated via 5'RACE template switching incorporating UMIs. With the 5' RACE reads reprocessed, TCRdb shows one record per CDR3 protein and no DNA. This sample's table has hundreds of thousands of distinct CDR3 sequences. Sequencing input: blood T cells: a sorted CD56 or NKG2C T cell subset, CD4+ or CD8+ T cells, or bulk PBMC T cells (not recorded which). The chain links TRBV29-1 to TRBJ2-2; the TCRdb call, TRBD1, lacks DNA for checking. This TCR came from a man aged 18-70 years in good health. The CDR3 here is CSARQGVAGELFF.